This paragraph reports one T cell receptor (beta chain). The antigen this receptor binds is unknown. Per-base qualities were not stored, and no clone one base away is much larger. Germline trimming amounts to 0 bases on V and 5 bases on J, with 0 as the count of junction bases outside the gene matches. Including cysteine and phenylalanine, the CDR3 has 14 amino acids. Kept here is only the CDR3 DNA, which spans 42 bases and is read in frame from base 1. According to the germline V gene (reference sequence), CDR1 reads LNHNV and CDR2 reads YYDKDF. Using the deep immunoSEQ assay, TCR CDR3 regions were amplified from genomic DNA by multiplex PCR. Extracted genomic DNA from each cell subset was spread evenly across all wells of several immunoSEQ 96-well plates, with each plate serving as a replicate. For sorted subsets, about 210 ng of genomic DNA, equivalent to 25,000 to 30,000 T cell genomes, went into each replicate PCR. Purified libraries were measured with a Qubit 3.0 fluorometer, size-checked on a Bioanalyzer 2100, and measured again with the KAPA Library Quantification kit. Every immunoSEQ 96-well plate was sequenced on a separate single-read 150-cycle Illumina NextSeq 550 flow cell. The paper's data handling went like this. Because the immunoSEQ output included only junctional sequences and no quality scores, the filtering could not be the same as the filtering used for full-length reads. To assign V/J genes and CDR3, sequences were annotated against IMGT germline references using PyIR, a Python wrapper for IgBLAST v1.9. Any read was removed if the V/J assignment was weak (E-value above 1e-6), the CDR3 was missing, or the read contained stop codons, out-of-frame junctions, or ambiguous translated residues. A V3J clonotype was defined by an identical inferred V gene, J gene, and CDR3 amino acid sequence. Percentage overlap between repertoires was calculated by dividing the number of shared unique clonotypes by the size of the smaller repertoire. Repertoire richness was assessed with RTK rarefaction, the Chao1 estimator, and Recon v2.1 estimates of unobserved clonotypes. For all TCRbeta clonotypes obtained by the gDNA method from four donors, generation probabilities were computed with OLGA. TCRdb carries this immuneACCESS record with in-frame sequences only. Its versions omit some clonotypes, under half of them owing to an unresolved V gene in the studies checked, with the rest unexplained. V, J and clone size reflect that table, while D and trimming were determined from the DNA. The sample contains a few million clones, roughly 92% of them found a single time. Of the sample, over 0.12% falls within the top ten clones.

Healthy HIV-negative adults with no recently reported acute infections or vaccinations were included as donors. Every donor was a Caucasian adult living in Nashville, Tennessee, USA. Magnetic negative selection was used to enrich CD4+ T cells, after which naive cells were positively selected on CD45RA and the negative fraction became the memory subset. After blood collection by leukapheresis, PBMCs were isolated using Ficoll-Histopaque density gradient centrifugation and then cryopreserved in the vapor phase of liquid nitrogen. Analytical flow cytometry was used to check the purity and quantity of each magnetically sorted T cell population. Genomic DNA was isolated from each sorted fraction and quantified by UV absorbance on a Nanodrop 2000c. The sample belongs to a study of shared clonotypes between healthy human individuals (TCRdb year 2020). For the study in its entirety: The cohort included three men and a couple of women between 18 and 49 years of age. For each donor, CD4 naive and CD4 memory were each run on three plates, CD8 naive on two plates, and CD8 memory on one plate. Blood TCR repertoires of five healthy adults were deeply sequenced to estimate repertoire size and the extent of clonotype sharing between individuals. To increase sequencing depth and limit assay-specific biases, different laboratories used diverse techniques to prepare libraries and sequence TCR repertoires. Per donor, leukapheresis produced somewhere between about 0.9 and 9 billion PBMCs. Findings and caveats that apply to the study as a whole: Because the study included a small number of donors, the genetic and exposure-history diversity represented was limited. Even with the large sequencing depth, rarefaction of the sorted-subset datasets indicated that sequencing was incomplete. Only blood was sampled, and tissue TCR repertoires likely differ from those in blood. Pairwise subsampling indicated that sequencing depth was expected to affect the degree of clonotype sharing among donors. Estimated clonotype richness was generally larger for naive than for memory subsets. Compared with non-shared clonotypes, clonotypes shared by all four sorted-subset donors had higher generation probabilities. Across a handful of donors, about 4.5% of naive CD4, more than 3% of naive CD8, under 2.5% of memory CD4, and about 0.4% of memory CD8 clonotypes were shared.

Input material: naive CD4+ T cells sorted from blood. The label giving this sample's cell subset or site can be read as: CD45RA+ positively selected. The rearrangement combines TRBV15 with TRBJ2-1, with 8 bases aligning to TRBD1. This clonotype was obtained from a man in his late teens or twenties in good health. The DNA sequence reads TGTGCCACCAGCAGAGAACAGGGGGACAATGAGCAGTTCTTC. The resulting protein is CATSREQGDNEQFF.